The clone carrying this T cell receptor beta chain was recorded many times. Its target is unknown. The CDR3 covers 15 residues. Looked up from germline, CDR1 is WNHNN and CDR2 is SYGVQD (reference sequence). V lost 6 bases and J lost 3; bases outside the gene matches: 10. From the 5' RACE reads, TCRdb called clonotypes with MiXCR, one entry per CDR3 protein. The sample shows 270,000 or so distinct CDR3 sequences, about 8.9% of them seen only once. Only healthy Caucasians were included as donors. This sample was included in a study of identical twins. General study findings and limits: Out-of-frame alpha sequences common to twins exhibited an excess of low generation probability.

The same data also contributed to another study, on yellow fever vaccine responses in identical twins.

The source material was CD8+ T cells sorted from blood. This chain uses TRBV10-1 with TRBJ2-5; the match to TRBD1 covers 7 bases. The sequence was obtained from a young woman in good health. The CDR3 region has the DNA TGCGCCAGCAGAAGCGGTGAAGGGGGCAAAGAGACCCAGTACTTC. Protein product: CASRSGEGGKETQYF.